This TCR beta chain is from a study of glioma-infiltrating T cells after dendritic cell vaccination. Primers: 60 V beta forward and 13 J beta reverse. The data were produced by immunoSEQ multiplex PCR, yet TCRdb's version contains in-frame clones alone and is incomplete. This sample has more than 95,000 clones, with less than 90% found just once. Germline values: CDR1 MDHEN, CDR2 SYDVKM. The CDR3 extends over 15 amino acids. V shed 5 bases, J shed 0 bases, and the junction held 5 bases outside the gene matches. Time point: after dendritic cell vaccination, including at tumor progression/relapse. The V and J genes are TRBV28 and TRBJ2-7, with 9 nucleotides matching TRBD1. The TCR comes from a human donor with glioblastoma. The sample was blood, taken after dendritic cell vaccination. The CDR3 DNA follows: TGTGCCAGCAGTAGGACAGGGGCCCACTCCTACGAGCAGTACTTC. Translating gives CASSRTGAHSYEQYF.